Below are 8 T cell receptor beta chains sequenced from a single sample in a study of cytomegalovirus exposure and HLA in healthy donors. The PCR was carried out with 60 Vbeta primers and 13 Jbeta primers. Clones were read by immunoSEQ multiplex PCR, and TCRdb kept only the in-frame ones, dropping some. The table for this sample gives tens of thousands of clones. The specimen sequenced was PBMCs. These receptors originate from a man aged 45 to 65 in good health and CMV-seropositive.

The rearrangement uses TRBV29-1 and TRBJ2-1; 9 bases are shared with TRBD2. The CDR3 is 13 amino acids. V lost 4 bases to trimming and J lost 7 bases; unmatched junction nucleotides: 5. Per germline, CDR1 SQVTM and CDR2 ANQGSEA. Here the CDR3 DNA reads TGCAGCGTTGGAGCGGGAGGTAGGAATGAGCAGTTCTTC. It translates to CSVGAGGRNEQFF.

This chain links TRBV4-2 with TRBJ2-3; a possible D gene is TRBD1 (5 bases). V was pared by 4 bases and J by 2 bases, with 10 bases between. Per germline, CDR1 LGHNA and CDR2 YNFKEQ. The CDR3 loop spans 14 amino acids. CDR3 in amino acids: CASSLPGNTDTQYF. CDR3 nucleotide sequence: TGTGCCAGCAGCCTACCAGGGAACACAGATACGCAGTATTTT.

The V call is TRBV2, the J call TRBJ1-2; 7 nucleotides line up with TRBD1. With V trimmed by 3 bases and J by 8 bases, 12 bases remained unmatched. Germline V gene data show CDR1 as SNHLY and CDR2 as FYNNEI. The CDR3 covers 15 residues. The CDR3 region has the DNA TGTGCCAGCAGTGACGGGACAGCCCACCGATGGGGCTACACCTTC. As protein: CASSDGTAHRWGYTF.

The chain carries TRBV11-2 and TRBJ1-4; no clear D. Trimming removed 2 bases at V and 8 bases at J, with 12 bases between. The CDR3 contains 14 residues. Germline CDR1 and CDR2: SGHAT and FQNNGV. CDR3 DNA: TGTGCCAGCAGCTTACAGTTGGCGGTGGAAAAACTGTTTTTT. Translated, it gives CASSLQLAVEKLFF. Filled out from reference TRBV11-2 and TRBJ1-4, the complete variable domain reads EAGVAQSPRYKIIEKRQSVAFWCNPISGHATLYWYQQILGQGPKLLIQFQNNGVVDDSQLPKDRFSAERLKGVDSTLKIQPAKLEDSAVYLCASSLQLAVEKLFFGSGTQLSVL.

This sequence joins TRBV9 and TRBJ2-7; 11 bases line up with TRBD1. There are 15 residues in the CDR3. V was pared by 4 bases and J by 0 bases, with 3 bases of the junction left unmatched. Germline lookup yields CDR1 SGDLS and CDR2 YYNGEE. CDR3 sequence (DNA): TGTGCCAGCAGCCGCGGACAGGGGGCCTCCTACGAGCAGTACTTC. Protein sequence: CASSRGQGASYEQYF.

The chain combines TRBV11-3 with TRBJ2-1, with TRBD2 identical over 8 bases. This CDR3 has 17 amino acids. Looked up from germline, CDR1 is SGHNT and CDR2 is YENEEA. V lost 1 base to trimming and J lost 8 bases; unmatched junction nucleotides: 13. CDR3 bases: TGTGCCAGCAGCTTAGTAAGCGGGAGTCTAGGGGGGGATGAGCAGTTCTTC. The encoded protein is CASSLVSGSLGGDEQFF.

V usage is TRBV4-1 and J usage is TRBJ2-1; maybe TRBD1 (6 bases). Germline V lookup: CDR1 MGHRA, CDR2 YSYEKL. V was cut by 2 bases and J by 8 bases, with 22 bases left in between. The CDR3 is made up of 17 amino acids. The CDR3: CASSQMTARGPADEQFF. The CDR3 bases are TGCGCCAGCAGCCAAATGACCGCCAGGGGTCCCGCGGATGAGCAGTTCTTC.

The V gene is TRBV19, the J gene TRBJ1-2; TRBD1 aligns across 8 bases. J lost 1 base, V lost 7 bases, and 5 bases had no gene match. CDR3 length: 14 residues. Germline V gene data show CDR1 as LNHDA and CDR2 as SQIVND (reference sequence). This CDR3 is CASTPGQVNYGYTF. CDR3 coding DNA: TGTGCCAGTACCCCGGGACAGGTTAACTATGGCTACACCTTC.